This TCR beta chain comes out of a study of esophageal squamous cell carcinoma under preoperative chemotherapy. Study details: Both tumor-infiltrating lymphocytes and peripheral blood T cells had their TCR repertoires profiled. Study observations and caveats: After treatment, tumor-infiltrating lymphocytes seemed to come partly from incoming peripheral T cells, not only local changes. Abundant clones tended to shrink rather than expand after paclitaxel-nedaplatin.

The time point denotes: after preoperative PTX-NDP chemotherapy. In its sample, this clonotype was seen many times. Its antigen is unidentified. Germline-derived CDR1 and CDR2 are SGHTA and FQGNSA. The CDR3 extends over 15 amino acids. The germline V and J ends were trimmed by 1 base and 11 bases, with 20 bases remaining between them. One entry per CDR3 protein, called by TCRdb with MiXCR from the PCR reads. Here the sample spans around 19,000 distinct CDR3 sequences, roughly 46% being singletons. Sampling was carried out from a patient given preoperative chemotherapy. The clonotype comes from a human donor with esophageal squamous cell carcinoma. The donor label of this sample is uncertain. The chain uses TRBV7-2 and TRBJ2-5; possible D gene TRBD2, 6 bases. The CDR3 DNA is TGTGCCAGCAGCTTAGATTCGGGGGTCTACAATGAGCAGTACTTC. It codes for CASSLDSGVYNEQYF.